This entry lists 22 T cell receptor beta chains sequenced from one sample in a study of beta chain features in type 1 diabetes. Study conclusions and caveats: Moderately but significantly shorter TCRB CDR3s were found in Type 1 diabetes patients in all four CD4+ subsets.

These receptors have no identified antigens. Expressed TCRB transcripts were sequenced after all isolated RNA was converted to cDNA. Repertoires were generated with immunoSEQ multiplex PCR, while TCRdb's copy carries only in-frame clones and drops some. The table includes about 28,000 clones, around three fifths detected once. The sequencing input was Tregs from blood. These receptors came from a woman aged 25 to 39 with type 1 diabetes.

In its sample, this clone was seen a few times. The V and J genes are TRBV19 and TRBJ2-1; 8 bases match TRBD2. The germline gives CDR1 LNHDA, CDR2 SQIVND (reference sequence). The V and J ends lost 1 base and 1 base, in that order; junction bases with no gene match: 6. The CDR3 has 17 amino acids. CDR3 DNA sequence: TGTGCCAGTAGTATAGCATCTAGCGGGTTATCCTACAATGAGCAGTTCTTC. It codes for CASSIASSGLSYNEQFF.

The rearrangement joins TRBV4-1 to TRBJ2-3; D not certain. The CDR3 totals 15 residues. Germline assignment: CDR1 MGHRA and CDR2 YSYEKL. Trimming stripped 0 bases from V and 5 bases from J, with 12 bases between. The CDR3 DNA reads TGCGCCAGCAGCCAAGACAGGTTGTCCCTAGATACGCAGTATTTT. It encodes CASSQDRLSLDTQYF.

This chain joins TRBV19 and TRBJ1-2; a weak D match, TRBD1 (6 bases). The V gene's germline CDR1 is LNHDA and CDR2 SQIVND (reference sequence). This CDR3 has 14 amino acids. V was cut by 4 bases and J by 7 bases, with 16 bases left in between. As DNA, the CDR3 is TGTGCCAGTAGTAGCAGGGGCCGCCTGGGTGGCTACACCTTC. Amino acid sequence: CASSSRGRLGGYTF.

The chain combines TRBV5-1 with TRBJ2-2; TRBD1 might be the D (5 bases). This CDR3 comprises 13 residues. The germline V and J ends were trimmed by 0 bases and 12 bases, with 12 bases remaining between them. Germline CDR1 is SGHRS and CDR2 is YFSETQ. This CDR3 is CASSLDWGGQLFF. CDR3 nucleotide sequence: TGCGCCAGCAGCTTGGATTGGGGCGGTCAGCTGTTTTTT.

The CDR3 DNA reads TGTGCCAGTAGATTACCCGGGACAGTGAATGGCTACACCTTC. Protein: CASRLPGTVNGYTF. The rearrangement joins TRBV19 to TRBJ1-2; 7 nucleotides agree with TRBD1. Germline V lookup: CDR1 LNHDA, CDR2 SQIVND (reference sequence). V lost 6 bases to trimming and J lost 6 bases; unmatched junction nucleotides: 10. The CDR3 contains 14 residues. Complete variable domain (other parts from reference TRBV19 and TRBJ1-2): DGGITQSPKYLFRKEGQNVTLSCEQNLNHDAMYWYRQDPGQGLRLIYYSQIVNDFQKGDIAEGYSVSREKKESFPLTVTSAQKNPTAFYLCASRLPGTVNGYTFGSGTRLTVV.

CDR3 protein: CASSTTGTSGYNEQFF. The DNA for the CDR3 is TGTGCCAGCAGTACAACCGGGACTAGCGGGTACAATGAGCAGTTCTTC. V gene TRBV28 combines with J gene TRBJ2-1, with 12 nucleotides matching TRBD2. CDR1 is MDHEN and CDR2 is SYDVKM in the germline V gene. The CDR3 spans 16 residues. The V and J ends lost 5 bases and 4 bases, in that order; junction bases with no gene match: 6. The whole variable domain, filled in from reference TRBV28 and TRBJ2-1, reads DVKVTQSSRYLVKRTGEKVFLECVQDMDHENMFWYRQDPGLGLRLIYFSYDVKMKEKGDIPEGYSVSREKKERFSLILESASTNQTSMYLCASSTTGTSGYNEQFFGPGTRLTVL.

This clone is labeled medium-sized (0.01 to 0.1%). The CDR3 nucleotides read TGTGCCATCAGTAGTTCGACAGGGGAGGGGAATGAGCAGTTCTTC. Its translation: CAISSSTGEGNEQFF. This chain joins TRBV10-3 and TRBJ2-1, with D possibly matching TRBD1 (8 bases). Trimming took off 5 bases at V and 7 bases at J, with 18 bases between the two ends. The germline V gene has CDR1 ENHRY and CDR2 SYGVKD. CDR3 length: 15 amino acids.

This chain uses TRBV5-6 with TRBJ1-2, with D possibly TRBD1 on 5 matching bases. CDR1 and CDR2 from the germline V gene are SGHDT and YYEEEE. The CDR3 is 16 amino acids. V lost 0 bases and J lost 7, with 19 bases in between. CDR3 bases: TGTGCCAGCAGCTTGGACGGGGGACGGGTTTTATCTGGCTACACCTTC. It is translated as CASSLDGGRVLSGYTF.

This clone is labeled as medium-sized. The chain carries TRBV10-3 and TRBJ2-4, with TRBD2 matching 9 bases. The V segment lost 2 bases and the J segment 6 bases; nucleotides outside the gene matches: 5. Germline V CDR1 and CDR2: ENHRY, SYGVKD. This CDR3 has 15 residues. The DNA for the CDR3 is TGTGCCATCAGTGAGCCTAGCGGGGTCGCAAACATTCAGTACTTC. As protein: CAISEPSGVANIQYF.

V and J are TRBV5-4 and TRBJ2-1, with D possibly matching TRBD2 (6 bases). Deletions cut 2 bases from V and 4 bases from J, with 13 bases between. Germline V CDR1 and CDR2: SGHNT, YYREEE (reference sequence). The CDR3 has 15 amino acids. The DNA for the CDR3 is TGTGCCAGCAGCTTATCAGCAGGGAGGTACAATGAGCAGTTCTTC. Encoded protein: CASSLSAGRYNEQFF.

The chain links TRBV28 to TRBJ2-4, with D maybe TRBD2 (5 bases). CDR1 and CDR2 from the germline V gene are MDHEN and SYDVKM. The CDR3 is 16 amino acids. V gave up 4 bases and J gave up 0 bases, with 13 bases separating them. The CDR3 sequence: CASSSAGPLAKNIQYF. In DNA form, the CDR3 reads TGTGCCAGCAGTTCTGCGGGCCCGCTAGCCAAAAACATTCAGTACTTC.

This clone was seen more than once but under ten times. The J gene is TRBJ2-7, the V gene TRBV29-1; D remains unclear. V was pared by 0 bases and J by 4 bases, with 13 bases between. Germline V gives CDR1 SQVTM, CDR2 ANQGSEA. This CDR3 has 14 residues. The CDR3, as DNA: TGCAGCGTTGAAGATTCCTGGGCCGGTTACGAGCAGTACTTC. Residues: CSVEDSWAGYEQYF.

The genes are TRBV19 and TRBJ2-7; 11 nucleotides match TRBD2. Germline CDR1 is LNHDA and CDR2 is SQIVND (reference sequence). J gave up 4 bases and V 7 bases, and 9 bases lay outside the gene matches. There are 15 residues in the CDR3. CDR3 DNA sequence: TGTGCCAGTACCAAGACTAGCGGGATGTCATACGAGCAGTACTTC. This encodes CASTKTSGMSYEQYF.

J is TRBJ1-4 and V is TRBV5-5, with no clear D. V lost 4 bases to trimming and J lost 3 bases, with 10 bases between them. This CDR3 is built from 14 residues. Germline V gene lookup returns CDR1 SGHKS and CDR2 YYEKEE (reference sequence). The CDR3 DNA sequence: TGTGCCAGCAGCCCCCGGCAGGCTAATGAAAAACTGTTTTTT. Its protein is CASSPRQANEKLFF.

By share, this clone counts as medium-sized. V gene TRBV18 combines with J gene TRBJ2-1, with 9 bases matching TRBD2. Losses at the gene ends were 3 bases for V and 0 bases for J; bases not matched to a gene: 3. The CDR3 has 16 amino acids. Germline CDR1 is KGHSH and CDR2 is LQKENI. CDR3 protein: CASSPGAGGSYNEQFF. CDR3 in DNA: TGTGCCAGCTCACCGGGAGCGGGGGGCTCCTACAATGAGCAGTTCTTC.

The gene calls are TRBV5-1 and TRBJ2-5; 11 bases agree with TRBD2. The J call may be faulty, since TRBJ2-7 better matches the DNA end. The germline gives CDR1 SGHRS, CDR2 YFSETQ. The CDR3 is 20 amino acids. The CDR3 protein is CASSFRVAGGPKINSYEQYF. CDR3 DNA: TGCGCCAGCAGCTTCCGGGTAGCGGGAGGGCCCAAAATAAACTCATACGAGCAGTACTTC.

This chain connects TRBV5-4 to TRBJ2-7; 7 bases are a match to TRBD2. From germline, CDR1 is SGHNT and CDR2 YYREEE (reference sequence). The J segment lost 6 bases and the V segment lost 4 bases, leaving 10 bases of the junction unmatched. CDR3 length equals 14 residues. The CDR3 region is CASSPSGARLEQYF. The CDR3 DNA follows: TGTGCCAGCAGCCCTAGCGGCGCAAGACTCGAGCAGTACTTC.

This clone showed up just a few times. The chain employs TRBV6-6 and TRBJ2-7; 12 bases line up with TRBD2. Trimming took 6 bases from V and 6 from J; bases not matched to a gene: 6. This CDR3 has 14 amino acids. Germline values: CDR1 MNHNY, CDR2 SVGAGI (reference sequence). The CDR3 protein is CASRSSGRATEQYF. The CDR3 DNA follows: TGTGCCAGCAGATCTAGCGGGAGGGCCACCGAGCAGTACTTC.

The chain joins TRBV9 to TRBJ2-2; 7 nucleotides agree with TRBD1. Germline V gene lookup returns CDR1 SGDLS and CDR2 YYNGEE. V shed 3 bases and J 2 bases; nucleotides not matched to a gene: 4. This CDR3 region has 15 residues. CDR3: CASSEGTANTGELFF. DNA of the CDR3: TGTGCCAGCAGCGAGGGGACAGCCAACACCGGGGAGCTGTTTTTT.

This chain uses TRBV28 with TRBJ1-2; TRBD1 is a possible D gene (6 bases). Looked up from germline, CDR1 is MDHEN and CDR2 is SYDVKM. Trimming stripped 7 bases from V and 3 bases from J, with 12 bases between. The CDR3 totals 13 residues. The CDR3 bases are TGTGCCAGCACCTTGGGGGGGCACTATGGCTACACCTTC. Amino acids: CASTLGGHYGYTF.

The rearrangement joins TRBV7-9 to TRBJ2-2, with TRBD2 matching over 13 bases. Looked up from germline, CDR1 is SEHNR and CDR2 is FQNEAQ (reference sequence). This CDR3 region has 14 residues. V was pared by 10 bases and J by 3 bases, with 2 bases of the junction left unmatched. In nucleotides, the CDR3 is TGTGCCAAAGGACTAGCGGGAGACACCGGGGAGCTGTTTTTT. It specifies CAKGLAGDTGELFF. Using reference TRBV7-9 and TRBJ2-2 for the parts outside the CDR3, the full variable domain is DTGVSQNPRHKITKRGQNVTFRCDPISEHNRLYWYRQTLGQGPEFLTYFQNEAQLEKSRLLSDRFSAERPKGSFSTLEIQRTEQGDSAMYLCAKGLAGDTGELFFGEGSRLTVL.

In this sample, this clone turned up a few times. This sequence joins TRBV29-1 and TRBJ2-5; 7 bases fit TRBD2. CDR3 length equals 17 residues. J was trimmed by 2 bases and V by 1 base; bases with no gene match: 13. CDR1 is SQVTM and CDR2 is ANQGSEA in the germline V gene. CDR3 in DNA: TGCAGCGTTGAAGGGGCTAGCGGAGATCTTCCTCAAGAGACCCAGTACTTC. Residues: CSVEGASGDLPQETQYF.